Following are 27 T cell receptor beta chains from one sample sequenced in a study of cytomegalovirus exposure and HLA in healthy donors. The PCR employed 60 Vbeta primers together with 13 Jbeta primers. This table comes from immunoSEQ multiplex PCR, and its TCRdb copy is limited to in-frame clones, with some not included. The top ten clones hold 3% to 4% of a sample with 150,000 or so clones, more than 60% of them seen once. The sequencing input was PBMCs. Receptors originate from a woman aged 40 to 49 in good health and CMV-seronegative.

This chain joins TRBV6-5 and TRBJ2-7; D possibly corresponds to TRBD2 (6 bases). The CDR3 covers 15 residues. Trimming stripped 7 bases from V and 0 bases from J, with 16 bases between. Germline loops: CDR1 MNHEY, CDR2 SVGAGI. The CDR3 here is CASTAAGTSSYEQYF. The CDR3, as DNA: TGTGCCAGCACCGCGGCAGGGACTTCCTCCTACGAGCAGTACTTC.

The chain joins TRBV30 to TRBJ1-4, with D perhaps TRBD1 (5 bases). The germline V and J ends were trimmed by 0 bases and 6 bases, with 8 bases remaining between them. The CDR3 totals 13 residues. Per the germline V gene, CDR1 is GTSNPN and CDR2 is SVGIG (reference sequence). This CDR3 is CAWSVQGYEKLFF. The CDR3 bases are TGTGCCTGGAGTGTCCAGGGTTATGAAAAACTGTTTTTT.

The chain joins TRBV30 to TRBJ2-2; D is uncertain. The germline gives CDR1 GTSNPN, CDR2 SVGIG (reference sequence). The CDR3 is made up of 13 amino acids. Trimming removed 2 bases at V and 4 bases at J, with 8 bases between. In nucleotides, the CDR3 is TGTGCCTGGAGTTGGCGGATCACCGGGGAGCTGTTTTTT. Residues: CAWSWRITGELFF.

The gene calls are TRBV4-1 and TRBJ1-2; D is perhaps TRBD1 (6 bases). The germline V gene encodes CDR1 MGHRA and CDR2 YSYEKL. The CDR3 length is 20 residues. Trimming took 0 bases from V and 8 from J, leaving 31 bases between them. The CDR3 loop is CASSQEGIGVVGLKGEGYTF. Written as DNA, the CDR3 is TGCGCCAGCAGCCAAGAAGGGATAGGGGTTGTTGGGTTGAAGGGGGAGGGCTACACCTTC.

The rearrangement joins TRBV5-5 to TRBJ1-2, with TRBD1 as a possible D gene (5 bases). V lost 3 bases to trimming and J lost 0 bases, with 15 bases between them. Germline V lookup: CDR1 SGHKS, CDR2 YYEKEE (reference sequence). This CDR3 contains 16 residues. The CDR3 is CASSSPDSGTNYGYTF. The CDR3, as DNA: TGTGCCAGCAGCTCCCCCGACAGCGGGACTAACTATGGCTACACCTTC.

This clone was counted once. The chain has TRBV2 and TRBJ2-7, with TRBD2 as a possible D gene (5 bases). CDR1 and CDR2 from the germline V gene are SNHLY and FYNNEI. Trimming stripped 4 bases from V and 4 bases from J, with 11 bases between. The CDR3 runs to 13 residues. CDR3 residues: CASSGGHLYEQYF. The CDR3 DNA follows: TGTGCCAGCAGTGGAGGGCATCTATACGAGCAGTACTTC.

This chain uses TRBV9 with TRBJ2-3, with D perhaps matching TRBD2 (5 bases). This CDR3 region has 13 residues. Looked up from germline, CDR1 is SGDLS and CDR2 is YYNGEE. The V and J ends lost 10 bases and 1 base respectively, with 13 bases between them. The CDR3 DNA is TGTGCCCCCCCACAGCGGTGCACAGATACGCAGTATTTT. Its translation: CAPPQRCTDTQYF. Drawing the rest from reference TRBV9 and TRBJ2-3, the complete variable domain is DSGVTQTPKHLITATGQRVTLRCSPRSGDLSVYWYQQSLDQGLQFLIQYYNGEERAKGNILERFSAQQFPDLHSELNLSSLELGDSALYFCAPPQRCTDTQYFGPGTRLTVL.

V and J are TRBV2 and TRBJ1-3; D gene unclear. Trimming took 4 bases from V and 0 from J, leaving 13 bases between them. Germline-derived CDR1 and CDR2 are SNHLY and FYNNEI. The CDR3 covers 16 residues. In nucleotides, the CDR3 is TGTGCCAGCAGTGTTGTCGAGAAGCTCTCTGGAAACACCATATATTTT. It yields the protein CASSVVEKLSGNTIYF.

This chain connects TRBV6-5 to TRBJ1-2; no clear D. V was cut by 5 bases and J by 8 bases, with 18 bases left in between. From germline, CDR1 is MNHEY and CDR2 SVGAGI. CDR3 length: 14 residues. As DNA, the CDR3 is TGTGCCAGCAGTCCCGGAGATTCCCACGGGGGCTACACCTTC. Translation: CASSPGDSHGGYTF.

The rearrangement links TRBV2 to TRBJ1-5; the D is unclear. This CDR3 is 14 amino acids long. Germline loops: CDR1 SNHLY, CDR2 FYNNEI. V lost 6 bases to trimming and J lost 2 bases, with 11 bases between them. This CDR3 reads CASRGRSGNQPQHF. DNA of the CDR3: TGTGCCAGCAGGGGCAGATCGGGCAATCAGCCCCAGCATTTT. The full variable domain, rest sourced from reference TRBV2 and TRBJ1-5, is EPEVTQTPSHQVTQMGQEVILRCVPISNHLYFYWYRQILGQKVEFLVSFYNNEISEKSEIFDDQFSVERPDGSNFTLKIRSTKLEDSAMYFCASRGRSGNQPQHFGDGTRLSIL.

The rearrangement links TRBV5-6 to TRBJ2-1; D is possibly TRBD2 (6 bases). CDR3 size: 13 residues. Germline V CDR1 and CDR2: SGHDT, YYEEEE. V was pared by 7 bases and J by 4 bases, with 12 bases between. This CDR3 is CASFGLSYNEQFF. The CDR3 coding sequence is TGTGCCAGCTTCGGACTATCTTACAATGAGCAGTTCTTC.

With regard to this clone: A much more abundant neighbour one base away suggests this may be a read error. This chain links TRBV2 with TRBJ2-7; 8 bases are shared with TRBD2. Germline V gene data show CDR1 as SNHLY and CDR2 as FYNNEI. The V and J ends lost 3 bases and 0 bases, in that order; junction bases with no gene match: 4. This CDR3 comprises 15 residues. The CDR3 bases are TGTGCCAGCAGTGAGGGCCTAGCGGGCTCCTACGAGCAGTACTTC. This encodes CASSEGLAGSYEQYF.

The rearrangement links TRBV7-9 to TRBJ1-3; D ambiguous. The CDR3 is made up of 14 amino acids. Germline V gene lookup returns CDR1 SEHNR and CDR2 FQNEAQ (reference sequence). The V end lost 6 bases, the J end lost 4 bases, and 13 bases lay between the germline ends. The DNA for the CDR3 is TGTGCCAGCAGATCTACAGAAACAGGAAACACCATATATTTT. This encodes CASRSTETGNTIYF.

This chain's CDR3 is CASSGLQGMNTEAFF. The CDR3 nucleotides are TGTGCCAGCAGCGGACTACAGGGGATGAACACTGAAGCTTTCTTT. This sequence joins TRBV9 and TRBJ1-1; TRBD1 aligns across 7 bases. V trimming: 3 bases; J trimming: 0 bases; junction bases outside the gene matches: 5. The CDR3 contains 15 residues. The V gene's germline CDR1 is SGDLS and CDR2 YYNGEE.

The chain recombines TRBV9 with TRBJ2-7; D possibly corresponds to TRBD2 (5 bases). Germline CDR1 is SGDLS and CDR2 is YYNGEE. The V end was cut by 5 bases, the J end by 0 bases, with 15 bases between. The CDR3 contains 15 residues. The CDR3 spells CASSPTRDPSYEQYF. In DNA, the CDR3 is TGTGCCAGCAGTCCCACTAGGGATCCCTCCTACGAGCAGTACTTC.

The chain carries TRBV5-4 and TRBJ2-6; maybe TRBD1 (5 bases). The CDR3 covers 14 residues. Germline loops: CDR1 SGHNT, CDR2 YYREEE (reference sequence). With 6 bases removed from V and 1 base from J, the gap between germline ends came to 8 bases. This CDR3 is CASTRTSGANVLTF. For the CDR3, the DNA is TGTGCCAGCACTAGGACATCTGGGGCCAACGTCCTGACTTTC.

The chain recombines TRBV2 with TRBJ2-7, with a tentative D call TRBD2 (6 bases). Looked up from germline, CDR1 is SNHLY and CDR2 is FYNNEI. CDR3 length: 14 residues. Trimming cost V 7 bases and J 2 bases, with 15 bases left between them. The CDR3 loop reads CASTAGIGPYEQYF. CDR3 DNA: TGTGCCAGCACGGCGGGGATAGGGCCCTACGAGCAGTACTTC.

CDR3 region: CASRISTTGQETQYF. In nucleotides, the CDR3 is TGTGCCAGCAGGATCTCGACGACAGGCCAAGAGACCCAGTACTTC. The genes are TRBV6-1 and TRBJ2-5, with a tentative D call TRBD1 (6 bases). The germline V gene encodes CDR1 MNHNS and CDR2 SASEGT. V was cut by 6 bases and J by 1 base, with 15 bases left in between. The CDR3 contains 15 residues.

The chain couples TRBV6-6 to TRBJ2-2, with 9 bases lining up with TRBD2. This CDR3 contains 13 residues. V lost 11 bases, J lost 7 bases, and 8 bases stayed unmatched. Germline-derived CDR1 and CDR2 are MNHNY and SVGAGI (reference sequence). CDR3 nucleotide sequence: TGTGCCGTTGGGGGAGCGGGAGGCGGGGAGCTGTTTTTT. It yields the protein CAVGGAGGGELFF.

V and J are TRBV25-1 and TRBJ2-7, with D perhaps TRBD2 (5 bases). The CDR3 runs 12 residues. Trimming stripped 3 bases from V and 6 bases from J, with 9 bases between. CDR1 and CDR2 from the germline V gene are MGHDK and SYGVNS. CDR3 sequence: CASSDSALEQYF. The CDR3 DNA follows: TGTGCCAGCAGTGATAGCGCGCTCGAGCAGTACTTC.

The chain is built from TRBV4-1 and TRBJ1-1, with no clear D. Trimming removed 4 bases from V and 7 bases from J, with 16 bases in between. In germline, CDR1 is MGHRA, CDR2 YSYEKL. The CDR3 covers 14 residues. This CDR3 is CASSLRGLLDEAFF. As DNA, the CDR3 is TGCGCCAGCAGCCTCCGAGGGCTTCTGGATGAAGCTTTCTTT.

The rearrangement links TRBV5-6 to TRBJ2-1; the D gene is possibly TRBD2 (5 bases). Germline CDR1 is SGHDT and CDR2 is YYEEEE. The CDR3 sequence is 16 residues long. V was cut by 4 bases and J by 0 bases, with 14 bases left in between. The CDR3 protein is CASSTERIVSYNEQFF. The DNA of the CDR3 is TGTGCCAGCAGCACTGAGCGGATCGTCTCCTACAATGAGCAGTTCTTC. Complete variable domain (other parts from reference TRBV5-6 and TRBJ2-1): DAGVTQSPTHLIKTRGQQVTLRCSPKSGHDTVSWYQQALGQGPQFIFQYYEEEERQRGNFPDRFSGHQFPNYSSELNVNALLLGDSALYLCASSTERIVSYNEQFFGPGTRLTVL.

The chain is built from TRBV6-1 and TRBJ1-2, with a weak D call TRBD1 (5 bases). CDR1 is MNHNS and CDR2 is SASEGT in the germline V gene. Trimming pared 2 bases from V and 4 bases from J, leaving 11 bases between. The length of the CDR3 is 14 residues. CDR3 sequence (DNA): TGTGCCAGCAGTGAATCAGGGAAGCTCTATGGCTACACCTTC. Encoded protein: CASSESGKLYGYTF.

The chain combines TRBV30 with TRBJ2-5; 10 nucleotides align to TRBD2. V trimming: 4 bases; J trimming: 5 bases; junction bases outside the gene matches: 7. Germline lookup yields CDR1 GTSNPN and CDR2 SVGIG (reference sequence). The CDR3 extends over 14 amino acids. The CDR3 DNA reads TGTGCCTGGACCTCTAATAGCGGGAGGGAGACCCAGTACTTC. Its protein is CAWTSNSGRETQYF.

V and J are TRBV11-2 and TRBJ2-7, with D perhaps matching TRBD2 (5 bases). Germline assignment: CDR1 SGHAT and CDR2 FQNNGV. The CDR3 sequence is 12 residues long. V lost 4 bases, J lost 3 bases, and 7 bases lay in between. In nucleotides, the CDR3 is TGTGCCAGCAGCTCCGGGAACTACGAGCAGTACTTC. Translation gives CASSSGNYEQYF. Full variable domain (missing parts from reference TRBV11-2 and TRBJ2-7): EAGVAQSPRYKIIEKRQSVAFWCNPISGHATLYWYQQILGQGPKLLIQFQNNGVVDDSQLPKDRFSAERLKGVDSTLKIQPAKLEDSAVYLCASSSGNYEQYFGPGTRLTVT.

This clone has only a few counts. The V call is TRBV2, the J call TRBJ1-2, with 8 bases that match TRBD1. Trimming cost V 3 bases and J 2 bases; bases outside gene matches: 2. The CDR3 is 14 amino acids. Germline CDR1 and CDR2: SNHLY and FYNNEI. Here the CDR3 DNA reads TGTGCCAGCAGTGAGACAGGGGACAACTATGGCTACACCTTC. This sequence encodes CASSETGDNYGYTF.

V gene TRBV11-2 combines with J gene TRBJ2-7; possible D gene TRBD1, 7 bases. Germline V gives CDR1 SGHAT, CDR2 FQNNGV. V lost 10 bases and J 0 bases, leaving 16 bases between the germline ends. The CDR3 runs to 14 residues. Here the CDR3 reads CAIGSGGSSYEQYF. CDR3 in DNA: TGTGCCATCGGCTCAGGGGGGAGCTCCTACGAGCAGTACTTC.